These T cell receptor beta chains were read from a single sample in a study of blood T cell repertoires in COVID-19. Produced via immunoSEQ multiplex PCR; TCRdb's table is partial and in-frame only. The repertoire includes about 300,000 clones, nearly 90% of them detected once, and about 8.6% sits in the top ten. Specimen: peripheral blood. The origin of the receptors is a man aged 18 to 35 with active or convalescent COVID-19. Both conserved end residues are part of each CDR3. Each record gives: clone size, D gene, J gene, V gene, CDR3 protein, CDR3 DNA. The D gene is left open where the match is weak. Expanded clones are given a class, and other clones once, few, many or no size at all.

>NA|NA|TRBJ1-6|TRBV21-1
CASSKAGRGADTYNSPLHF
TGTGCCAGCAGCAAAGCTGGGAGGGGAGCGGATACTTATAATTCACCCCTCCACTTT
>NA|TRBD1|TRBJ1-2|TRBV25-1
CASSPRTGLDYGYTF
TGTGCCAGTTCCCCCAGGACAGGGTTAGACTATGGCTACACCTTC
>NA|NA|TRBJ1-1|TRBV5-6
CASSPWGGRMGTEAFF
TGTGCCAGCAGCCCCTGGGGGGGCCGTATGGGTACTGAAGCTTTCTTT
>NA|TRBD1|TRBJ2-3|TRBV7-7
CASSQGQASDTQYF
TGTGCCAGCAGTCAAGGACAGGCGTCAGATACGCAGTATTTT
>NA|NA|TRBJ1-5|TRBV28
CASSQPSRQNNQPQHF
TGTGCCAGCAGTCAGCCCTCCAGACAGAACAATCAGCCCCAGCATTTT
>NA|NA|TRBJ2-3|TRBV6-4
CASSDRAGSSDTQYF
TGTGCCAGCAGCGACAGGGCGGGGTCGTCAGATACGCAGTATTTT
>NA|NA|TRBJ1-4|TRBV6-5
CASSPEATNEKLFF
TGTGCCAGCAGTCCAGAAGCAACTAATGAAAAACTGTTTTTT
>NA|NA|TRBJ1-1|TRBV19
CASSTGARTEAFF
TGTGCCAGTAGTACAGGGGCCAGGACTGAAGCTTTCTTT
>NA|NA|TRBJ1-2|TRBV23-1
CASSQLRAETNYGYTF
TGCGCCAGCAGTCAGCTCAGGGCCGAGACTAACTATGGCTACACCTTC
>NA|NA|TRBJ2-5|TRBV24-1
CATSESGAGETQYF
TGTGCCACCAGTGAATCCGGTGCAGGTGAGACCCAGTACTTC
>NA|TRBD1|TRBJ2-4|TRBV14
CASSQYISGGFGKNIQYF
TGTGCCAGCAGCCAGTACATTTCAGGGGGCTTTGGCAAAAACATTCAGTACTTC
>NA|NA|TRBJ1-4|TRBV5-6
CASSLGQPPTNEKLFF
TGTGCCAGCAGCTTAGGACAGCCCCCAACTAATGAAAAACTGTTTTTT
>NA|NA|TRBJ1-3|TRBV5-4
CASSLGGPSSGNTIYF
TGTGCCAGCAGCTTGGGGGGGCCGAGCTCTGGAAACACCATATATTTT
>NA|TRBD1|TRBJ2-7|TRBV27
CASSWTGNSYEQYF
TGTGCCAGCAGTTGGACAGGGAATAGCTACGAGCAGTACTTC
>NA|NA|TRBJ1-1|TRBV3-1/TRBV3-2
CASSHYPGRSNTEAFF
TGTGCCAGCAGCCATTATCCGGGGAGGTCGAACACTGAAGCTTTCTTT
>NA|NA|TRBJ2-3|TRBV7-9
CASSLARTDRKHTDTQYF
TGTGCCAGCAGCTTAGCCCGGACAGACAGAAAACACACAGATACGCAGTATTTT
>few|NA|TRBJ1-3|TRBV5-6
CASSFGGNTIYF
TGTGCCAGCAGCTTCGGTGGAAACACCATATATTTT
>NA|NA|TRBJ1-2|TRBV12-5
CASASPPGGGYTF
TGTGCTAGTGCCTCCCCCCCCGGAGGAGGCTACACCTTC
>NA|NA|TRBJ1-1|TRBV19
CASRVSTARNTEAFF
TGTGCCAGTAGGGTCTCTACAGCACGGAACACTGAAGCTTTCTTT
>NA|TRBD1|TRBJ2-7|TRBV5-8
CASSLGQGPNYEQYF
TGTGCCAGCAGCTTGGGACAGGGTCCCAACTACGAGCAGTACTTC
>NA|TRBD2|TRBJ2-1|TRBV7-2
CASSPLAGPNNEQFF
TGTGCCAGCAGCCCCCTAGCGGGGCCTAACAATGAGCAGTTCTTC
>NA|TRBD1|TRBJ2-7|TRBV5-1
CASSLGQGVHEQYF
TGCGCCAGCAGCTTGGGACAGGGGGTCCACGAGCAGTACTTC
>many|TRBD2|TRBJ2-3|TRBV15
CATSRDKGGGPTDTQYF
TGTGCCACCAGCAGAGATAAGGGCGGGGGGCCAACAGATACGCAGTATTTT
>NA|NA|TRBJ2-1|TRBV9
CASSVGADYNEQFF
TGTGCCAGCAGCGTAGGGGCAGATTACAATGAGCAGTTCTTC
>NA|NA|TRBJ1-2|TRBV5-6
CASSPGSANYGYTF
TGTGCCAGCAGCCCGGGATCTGCTAACTATGGCTACACCTTC
>NA|NA|TRBJ2-7|TRBV18
CASSPQGGEQYF
TGTGCCAGCTCACCCCAGGGTGGCGAGCAGTACTTC
>NA|NA|TRBJ2-3|TRBV9
CASSPFSGTSTDTQYF
TGTGCCAGCAGCCCCTTCAGCGGGACATCCACAGATACGCAGTATTTT
>NA|NA|TRBJ1-6|TRBV7-6
CASSLVGPDQGNSPLHF
TGTGCCAGCAGCTTAGTCGGGCCCGACCAGGGAAATTCACCCCTCCACTTT
>NA|TRBD2|TRBJ2-3|TRBV7-2
CASSLPNSGEDTDTQYF
TGTGCCAGCAGCTTACCTAACAGCGGGGAGGACACAGATACGCAGTATTTT
>few|TRBD1|TRBJ2-2|TRBV28
CASSFGTGPTGELFF
TGTGCCAGCAGTTTCGGGACAGGGCCAACCGGGGAGCTGTTTTTT
>NA|NA|TRBJ2-3|TRBV3-1/TRBV3-2
CASGGYRDTDTQYF
TGTGCCAGCGGGGGCTACAGGGACACAGATACGCAGTATTTT
>NA|NA|TRBJ2-3|TRBV2
CASSKGSRDTQYF
TGTGCCAGCAGTAAGGGGTCGAGAGATACGCAGTATTTT
>NA|NA|TRBJ1-6|TRBV6-1
CASSASSGSYNSPLHF
TGTGCCAGCAGTGCCAGTTCGGGGTCCTATAATTCACCCCTCCACTTT
>NA|NA|TRBJ2-3|TRBV5-6
CASSFPGGTTDTQYF
TGTGCCAGCAGCTTCCCCGGTGGTACCACAGATACGCAGTATTTT
>NA|TRBD1|TRBJ2-3|TRBV27
CASRARGPDTDTQYF
TGTGCCAGCAGGGCCAGGGGGCCTGACACAGATACGCAGTATTTT
>NA|TRBD1|TRBJ1-1|TRBV10-3
CAINSGQGKTEAFF
TGTGCCATCAATAGCGGACAGGGAAAGACTGAAGCTTTCTTT
>NA|NA|TRBJ2-3|TRBV16
CASSQGGTDTQYF
TGTGCCAGCAGCCAAGGAGGAACAGATACGCAGTATTTT
>NA|NA|TRBJ1-1|TRBV6-1
CASSEGERGTEAFF
TGTGCCAGCAGTGAAGGGGAGAGAGGCACTGAAGCTTTCTTT
>NA|NA|TRBJ1-4|TRBV5-1
CASSLESDYYRTEKLFF
TGCGCCAGCAGCTTGGAGTCGGACTACTATCGGACTGAAAAACTGTTTTTT
>once|NA|TRBJ2-3|TRBV24-1
CATSDQRAASTDTQYF
TGTGCCACCAGTGATCAACGCGCTGCTAGCACAGATACGCAGTATTTT
>NA|NA|TRBJ1-1|TRBV7-6
CASSSNVRRSVRNTEAFF
TGTGCCAGCAGCTCCAATGTCCGGAGATCCGTAAGGAACACTGAAGCTTTCTTT
>NA|NA|TRBJ2-3|TRBV4-3
CASSQVVDYRTDTQYF
TGCGCCAGCAGCCAAGTGGTTGACTATCGGACAGATACGCAGTATTTT
>NA|TRBD1|TRBJ2-7|TRBV5-1
CASSSTVGAGGAEQYF
TGCGCCAGCAGCTCCACCGTGGGGGCAGGGGGCGCCGAGCAGTACTTC
>NA|TRBD2|TRBJ2-5|TRBV5-1
CASGTSGGIYQETQYF
TGCGCCAGCGGAACTAGCGGGGGGATTTACCAAGAGACCCAGTACTTC
>NA|TRBD2|TRBJ2-1|TRBV9
CASSMGLAGGRSSYNEQFF
TGTGCCAGCAGCATGGGACTAGCGGGGGGGCGAAGCTCCTACAATGAGCAGTTCTTC